A selection of T cell receptor beta chains follows, all from one sample in a study of cytomegalovirus exposure and HLA in healthy donors. Measured with immunoSEQ multiplex PCR; TCRdb has only the in-frame clones, and not every one. The sample gives about 180,000 clones, about three quarters of which show up once; approximately 1.3% is in the top ten. The sample comprised PBMCs. These receptors were obtained from a woman aged 25 to 39 in good health and CMV-seropositive. The CDR3 runs from the conserved cysteine through the conserved F or W.

j_gene,v_gene,CDR3aa
TRBJ2-7,TRBV11-1,CASSLLRTLEQYF
TRBJ1-2,TRBV6-6,CASSSPRQGYGYTF
.,TRBV5-6,CASTTNGIMAYEQYF
TRBJ2-1,TRBV30,CASKKGLAGVVEQFF
TRBJ2-2,TRBV19,CASSQSRQGNTGELFF
TRBJ1-5,TRBV30,CAWSVPRGGEPQHF
TRBJ2-1,TRBV6-5,CASSLASYNEQFF
TRBJ2-7,TRBV6-6,CASSHSYEQYF
TRBJ2-1,TRBV2,CASRGTGNEQFF
TRBJ2-6,TRBV28,CASSLAGSSGANVLTF
TRBJ2-1,TRBV6-8,CASSYDSTESSSYNEQFF
TRBJ2-7,TRBV7-7,CASSPGTSGTGEQYF
TRBJ2-5,TRBV7-9,CASSSPGGAQETQYF
TRBJ2-3,TRBV5-1,CASSLGRGTQYF
TRBJ1-2,TRBV5-1,CASSPESGDYGYTF
TRBJ1-4,TRBV7-9,CASSLGDWAEFATNEKLFF
TRBJ2-2,TRBV5-4,CASRAGTSGFGELFF
TRBJ2-3,TRBV7-3,CASSPGTEVDTQYF
TRBJ2-1,TRBV7-2,CASRQPGQGYNEQFF
TRBJ2-7,TRBV28,CASSHQTGTYEQYF
TRBJ2-3,TRBV15,CATSRDQTDTQYF
TRBJ1-2,TRBV5-5,CASSSDFYGYTF
TRBJ2-5,TRBV6-5,CASSYATGGWETQYF
TRBJ2-7,TRBV2,CASLPGTANSYEQYF
TRBJ2-3,TRBV9,CASSAGQSTDTQYF
TRBJ2-7,TRBV5-1,CASSGGTGEHYEQYF
TRBJ1-1,TRBV6-5,CASSYRREENTEAFF
TRBJ2-2,TRBV7-2,CASSLVRGANTGELFF
TRBJ1-1,TRBV28,CASSPEGGPTEAFF
TRBJ1-1,TRBV6-5,CASRDLGQGTKAFF
TRBJ2-4,TRBV28,CASSLGGGEKNIQYF
TRBJ1-3,TRBV7-3,CASSPKTGHSSDSGNTIYF
TRBJ1-1,TRBV6-1,CASPDRGMNTEAFF
TRBJ2-3,TRBV28,CASSLLAGVADTQYF
TRBJ2-7,TRBV27,CASRPGTGGLREQYF
TRBJ2-7,TRBV7-9,CASSPNGGYEQYF
TRBJ2-5,TRBV5-1,CASSFTSGQETQYF
TRBJ2-1,TRBV7-2,CASSITSGRPYNEQFF
TRBJ2-7,TRBV6-1,CASRIPRGAFYEQYF
TRBJ1-1,TRBV7-9,CASSLLTGRFTEAFF
TRBJ2-5,TRBV6-1,CASETWGGPTETQYF
TRBJ1-2,TRBV6-1,CASSVDRTYGYTF
TRBJ1-4,TRBV11-3,CASSLGTARNEKLFF
TRBJ2-7,TRBV4-1,CASPGLGFREQYF
TRBJ1-4,TRBV19,CASSKGGGEKLFF
TRBJ2-7,TRBV19,CASTDRLSSYEQYF
TRBJ2-3,TRBV11-2,CASSISTSGRSRATDTQYF
TRBJ2-7,TRBV4-1,CASSQGSREVYEQYF
TRBJ2-4,TRBV6-5,CASSRGVTELNIQYF
TRBJ1-2,TRBV30,CAWSPDRGQYGYTF
TRBJ1-3,TRBV5-4,CASSPSGGTAGGNTIYF
TRBJ2-1,TRBV7-3,CASSLTGLNNEQFF